Presented here are 24 T cell receptor beta chains from one specimen sequenced in a study of T cells in Graves' hyperthyroidism and ophthalmopathy. The investigators amplified TCR beta CDR3 regions from RNA transcripts. Initially, a first-round RT-PCR of the TCR CDR3 employed the HTBI primer set. Using its own MiXCR run on the multiplex PCR reads, TCRdb lists one record per CDR3 protein. Among 550,000 to 850,000 distinct CDR3 sequences, around 19% were seen once, and the ten largest hold around 17%. The sequenced sample consisted of blood. Receptors were obtained from a woman between 45 and 60 years old with Graves' hyperthyroidism that later progressed to Graves' ophthalmopathy.

This sequence joins TRBV10-3 and TRBJ2-3; weak D call: TRBD1 (5 bases). The CDR3 runs 13 residues. The V end was cut by 2 bases, the J end by 2 bases, with 5 bases between. CDR1 and CDR2 from the germline V gene are ENHRY and SYGVKD. CDR3 nucleotides: TGTGCCATCAGTGAGGGACACACAGATACGCAGTATTTT. Protein sequence: CAISEGHTDTQYF.

This clonotype was counted only a few times. The chain recombines TRBV7-9 with TRBJ2-2; D may be TRBD1 (5 bases). CDR3 size: 15 residues. Germline V lookup: CDR1 SEHNR, CDR2 FQNEAQ (reference sequence). V lost 2 bases and J 1 base, leaving 8 bases between the germline ends. The CDR3 sequence is CASSLLDKNTGELFF. In nucleotides, the CDR3 is TGTGCCAGCAGCTTACTGGACAAGAACACCGGGGAGCTGTTTTTT.

This clonotype showed up many times. The J gene is TRBJ1-4, the V gene TRBV2, with D possibly matching TRBD1 (5 bases). CDR1 is SNHLY and CDR2 is FYNNEI in the germline V gene. V gave up 6 bases and J gave up 7 bases, with 12 bases separating them. The CDR3 sequence is 13 residues long. CDR3 sequence reads: CASRAGPGEKLFF. For the CDR3, the DNA is TGTGCCAGCAGAGCGGGGCCAGGTGAAAAACTGTTTTTT.

This clonotype was detected only once. V is TRBV6-9 and J is TRBJ2-7; 7 bases fit TRBD2. Per germline, CDR1 MNHGY and CDR2 SVAAGI. J was trimmed by 5 bases and V by 4 bases; bases with no gene match: 8. The CDR3 extends over 14 amino acids. This CDR3 is CASSSTSRGHEQYF. In nucleotides, the CDR3 is TGTGCCAGCAGTTCGACTAGCCGGGGCCACGAGCAGTACTTC.

This clonotype was seen more than once but under ten times. The chain employs TRBV5-1 and TRBJ1-1; D not resolved. CDR3 length equals 14 residues. Trimming took 4 bases from V and 3 from J, leaving 13 bases between them. In germline, CDR1 is SGHRS, CDR2 YFSETQ. CDR3 loop: CASSPYDGDTEAFF. DNA for the CDR3: TGCGCCAGCAGCCCCTATGACGGGGACACTGAAGCTTTCTTT.

This clonotype was detected once. It is unclear where the CDR3 begins or ends on the DNA, so no DNA is shown, and the CDR3 is as TCRdb lists it. V is TRBV2 and J is TRBJ1-5; TRBD1 was called by the table and not checked on the DNA. Germline V gene lookup returns CDR1 SNHLY and CDR2 FYNNEI. The CDR3 is 13 residues long, counting both termini. CDR3 protein: CACTSRVNQPQHF.

This clonotype was seen many times. This chain connects TRBV30 to TRBJ1-2; TRBD1 might be the D (6 bases). The CDR3 contains 13 residues. V shed 1 base and J shed 8 bases, with 14 bases lying between them. Germline V lookup: CDR1 GTSNPN, CDR2 SVGIG (reference sequence). The CDR3 region has the DNA TGTGCCTGGAGTGGAGGGGGTAGTAGCGGCTACACCTTC. Protein product: CAWSGGGSSGYTF.

This clonotype was counted a few times. The chain joins TRBV12-3 or TRBV12-4 to TRBJ2-2, with 9 bases matching TRBD1. This CDR3 has 16 residues. J was trimmed by 6 bases and V by 4 bases; bases with no gene match: 9. Here the CDR3 DNA reads TGTGCCAGCAGTTCAGAGACGGACAGGGGCCCCGGGGAGCTGTTTTTT. Translating gives CASSSETDRGPGELFF.

This clonotype was seen at least ten times. J is TRBJ2-5 and V is TRBV3-1, with TRBD1 matching 8 bases. The CDR3 contains 15 residues. Germline-derived CDR1 and CDR2 are LGHDT and YNNKEL (reference sequence). Unmatched junction bases numbered 6, after V lost 4 bases and J lost 2 bases. In DNA, the CDR3 is TGTGCCAGCAGCCCCCCGGGACAGGCGCAAGAGACCCAGTACTTC. Translated: CASSPPGQAQETQYF.

The V gene is TRBV11-3, the J gene TRBJ2-1, with 10 bases fitting TRBD1. V lost 3 bases and J lost 14; bases outside the gene matches: 4. This CDR3 has 12 amino acids. The V gene's germline CDR1 is SGHNT and CDR2 YENEEA. CDR3 region: CASSLDGQGEFF. The CDR3 DNA is TGTGCCAGCAGCTTGGACGGACAGGGGGAGTTCTTC.

The V call is TRBV2, the J call TRBJ1-2; D remains ambiguous. The V gene lost 2 bases and the J gene lost 0 bases, with 10 bases spanning the gap. Germline V gene data show CDR1 as SNHLY and CDR2 as FYNNEI. CDR3 length: 15 residues. Written as DNA, the CDR3 is TGTGCCAGCAGTGAAACCCTTACAGCTAACTATGGCTACACCTTC. Its protein product is CASSETLTANYGYTF.

This clonotype was observed a handful of times. DNA of the CDR3: TGCAGTGCTAGAGTATTGGGAAATCAGCCCCAGCATTTT. Encoded protein: CSARVLGNQPQHF. This chain links TRBV20-1 with TRBJ1-5, with D uncertain. Trimming removed 1 base at V and 4 bases at J, with 8 bases between. CDR3 length equals 13 residues. Looked up from germline, CDR1 is DFQATT and CDR2 is SNEGSKA (reference sequence).

This clonotype was counted only a few times. The chain recombines TRBV30 with TRBJ1-4; D may be TRBD1 (6 bases). Germline V CDR1 and CDR2: GTSNPN, SVGIG (reference sequence). Trimming left V 7 bases short and J 1 base short, with 10 bases between. CDR3 length: 13 amino acids. This CDR3 is CASMTGTNEKLFF. The CDR3 DNA sequence: TGTGCCTCAATGACAGGAACTAATGAAAAACTGTTTTTT.

This clonotype turned up a few times. The genes are TRBV27 and TRBJ1-5; D is unclear. The CDR3 loop spans 13 amino acids. Germline V gene data show CDR1 as MNHEY and CDR2 as SMNVEV (reference sequence). Between the trimmed V and J ends, which lost 3 bases and 4 bases, there was a span of 7 bases. CDR3 amino acids: CASSFHQNQPQHF. Written as DNA, the CDR3 is TGTGCCAGCAGTTTTCACCAGAATCAGCCCCAGCATTTT.

This clonotype came up a few times. The chain recombines TRBV5-4 with TRBJ1-4; D remains unclear. V was clipped by 4 bases and J by 0 bases, with 10 bases between them. Germline V gene sequence: CDR1 SGHNT, CDR2 YYREEE (reference sequence). The CDR3 length is 15 residues. The CDR3 region is CASSKSIATNEKLFF. DNA of the CDR3: TGTGCCAGCAGCAAAAGTATTGCAACTAATGAAAAACTGTTTTTT.

This rearrangement joins TRBV13 to TRBJ2-1, with 7 nucleotides matching TRBD1. The CDR3 contains 16 residues. J lost 4 bases, V lost 5 bases, and 11 bases had no gene match. Germline V gives CDR1 PRHDT, CDR2 FYEKMQ (reference sequence). The CDR3 protein is CASSLYGRGIYNEQFF. Written as DNA, the CDR3 is TGTGCCAGCAGCCTTTATGGCAGGGGGATTTACAATGAGCAGTTCTTC.

A few counts support this clonotype. The V call is TRBV7-9, the J call TRBJ1-2; D is perhaps TRBD1 (5 bases). Germline-derived CDR1 and CDR2 are SEHNR and FQNEAQ (reference sequence). The CDR3 sequence is 15 residues long. Trimming pared 5 bases from V and 8 bases from J, leaving 21 bases between. The CDR3 loop is CASSHTSGTLGGYTF. In DNA form, the CDR3 reads TGTGCCAGCAGCCACACATCCGGGACGTTGGGCGGCTACACCTTC.

The chain combines TRBV7-8 with TRBJ2-1; the D gene is possibly TRBD1 (6 bases). The CDR3 totals 15 residues. Germline-derived CDR1 and CDR2 are SGHVS and FQNEAQ. Trimming removed 3 bases at V and 5 bases at J, with 14 bases between. The CDR3 bases are TGTGCCAGCAGCTTTGAACACAGGGCCCACAATGAGCAGTTCTTC. It encodes CASSFEHRAHNEQFF.

This clonotype has more than one count but fewer than ten. CDR3 sequence reads: CASSGGGSGQPQHF. CDR3 bases: TGTGCCAGCAGTGGAGGGGGGAGCGGGCAGCCCCAGCATTTT. The chain couples TRBV6-1 to TRBJ1-5, with D perhaps TRBD1 (6 bases). V was cut by 4 bases and J by 7 bases, with 14 bases left in between. The CDR3 length is 14 residues. Germline V gene lookup returns CDR1 MNHNS and CDR2 SASEGT.

V and J are TRBV29-1 and TRBJ1-2; 9 bases agree with TRBD1. Per germline, CDR1 SQVTM and CDR2 ANQGSEA. The CDR3 has 15 residues. V dropped 6 bases and J dropped 4; count of bases not matched to a gene: 12. CDR3 in amino acids: CSVDRTGALLYGYTF. The CDR3 coding sequence is TGCAGCGTGGACAGGACAGGGGCCCTACTCTATGGCTACACCTTC.

This clonotype has ten or more counts. This chain joins TRBV15 and TRBJ2-3; 11 bases agree with TRBD1. Germline lookup yields CDR1 LNHNV and CDR2 YYDKDF (reference sequence). The CDR3 length is 15 residues. Trimming at V came to 4 bases and at J to 5 bases, leaving 5 bases not matched to a gene. The CDR3 coding sequence is TGTGCCACCAGCAACCGGGACAGGGGGAGAGATACGCAGTATTTT. It translates to CATSNRDRGRDTQYF.

This clonotype was seen at least ten times. The V and J genes are TRBV11-2 and TRBJ1-1; D gene unclear. Trimming stripped 5 bases from V and 0 bases from J, with 10 bases between. CDR3 length: 14 residues. Germline CDR1 reads SGHAT; CDR2 reads FQNNGV. The CDR3 DNA follows: TGTGCCAGCAGCCGGCATGACATGAACACTGAAGCTTTCTTT. It specifies CASSRHDMNTEAFF.

This clonotype appeared many times. The V call is TRBV5-1, the J call TRBJ1-1; D is ambiguous. V dropped 1 base and J dropped 2 bases, with 12 bases sitting between them. From germline, CDR1 is SGHRS and CDR2 YFSETQ. The CDR3 totals 15 residues. The CDR3 bases are TGCGCCAGCAGCTTGTTATCGGCAGGAAACACTGAAGCTTTCTTT. The encoded protein is CASSLLSAGNTEAFF.

V gene TRBV5-1 combines with J gene TRBJ1-5, with no clear D. Trimming took off 0 bases at V and 5 bases at J, with 6 bases between the two ends. Germline assignment: CDR1 SGHRS and CDR2 YFSETQ. This CDR3 has 13 residues. In DNA, the CDR3 is TGCGCCAGCAGCTTGGAGGGCTATCAGCCCCAGCATTTT. It is translated as CASSLEGYQPQHF. Based on the CDR3 plus reference TRBV5-1 and TRBJ1-5, the full variable domain is KAGVTQTPRYLIKTRGQQVTLSCSPISGHRSVSWYQQTPGQGLQFLFEYFSETQRNKGNFPGRFSGRQFSNSRSEMNVSTLELGDSALYLCASSLEGYQPQHFGDGTRLSIL.